These 15 T cell receptor beta chains came from one sample sequenced in a study of shared clonotypes between healthy human individuals. Sequenced by immunoSEQ multiplex PCR; TCRdb stores in-frame clones only, minus some. The data show 2,100,000 or so clones, roughly 95% seen once. The sample taken for sequencing was naive CD4+ T cells sorted from blood. Documented subset: CD45RA+ positively selected. These receptors all stem from a man aged 18 to 30 in good health.

The chain uses TRBV6-1 and TRBJ1-3; a possible D gene is TRBD1 (5 bases). The CDR3 runs 15 residues. V was shortened by 4 bases and J by 0 bases, with 10 bases between the two germline ends. Germline V lookup: CDR1 MNHNS, CDR2 SASEGT. The chain's CDR3 is CASSGGLISGNTIYF. In DNA, the CDR3 is TGTGCCAGCAGTGGGGGACTTATCTCTGGAAACACCATATATTTT.

The chain has TRBV7-9 and TRBJ2-3, with 8 bases lining up with TRBD1. The ends lost 5 bases at V and 4 bases at J; junction bases unmatched: 8. The CDR3 is 15 amino acids. Germline V CDR1 and CDR2: SEHNR, FQNEAQ (reference sequence). CDR3 in DNA: TGTGCCAGCAGCCCCGACAGGGGCGCATCAGATACGCAGTATTTT. Its translation is CASSPDRGASDTQYF.

The chain links TRBV19 to TRBJ2-2, with a tentative D call TRBD2 (6 bases). Trimming removed 0 bases from V and 5 bases from J, with 7 bases in between. Germline lookup yields CDR1 LNHDA and CDR2 SQIVND (reference sequence). The CDR3 is 14 amino acids. CDR3 coding DNA: TGTGCCAGTAGTATAGACGGGGGAACCGGGGAGCTGTTTTTT. It yields the protein CASSIDGGTGELFF.

The count of this clone is one. The chain recombines TRBV12-5 with TRBJ1-3; no clear D. The CDR3 loop spans 14 amino acids. V gave up 8 bases and J gave up 3 bases, with 14 bases separating them. From germline, CDR1 is LGHNT and CDR2 FRNRAP. CDR3 residues: CASLWSGVGNTIYF. In DNA form, the CDR3 reads TGTGCTAGTCTGTGGTCTGGGGTTGGAAACACCATATATTTT.

This rearrangement joins TRBV4-1 to TRBJ2-6; D unresolved. V was trimmed by 0 bases and J by 0 bases, leaving 9 bases between them. CDR3 size: 17 residues. CDR1 is MGHRA and CDR2 is YSYEKL in the germline V gene. CDR3 protein: CASSQDIALSGANVLTF. The CDR3 region has the DNA TGCGCCAGCAGCCAAGATATAGCCCTCTCTGGGGCCAACGTCCTGACTTTC.

The rearrangement joins TRBV4-1 to TRBJ2-5; tentatively, D is TRBD1 or TRBD2 (5 bases each). CDR1 and CDR2 (germline): MGHRA, YSYEKL. The CDR3 has 19 residues. V dropped 0 bases and J dropped 0 bases, with 20 bases sitting between them. CDR3 DNA: TGCGCCAGCAGCCAAGAGTCTACCCGGAGTTGGGGGTACCAAGAGACCCAGTACTTC. Encoded protein: CASSQESTRSWGYQETQYF.

The rearrangement uses TRBV28 and TRBJ2-7, with D perhaps given as TRBD1 or TRBD2 (5 bases each). Deletions cut 3 bases from V and 1 base from J, with 13 bases between. The CDR3 consists of 15 residues. CDR1 and CDR2 (germline): MDHEN, SYDVKM. In DNA, the CDR3 is TGTGCCAGCAGTTTTGAGTCGGGACGATCCTACGAGCAGTACTTC. Translating it yields CASSFESGRSYEQYF.

The chain combines TRBV5-6 with TRBJ2-1; 7 bases line up with TRBD2. Losses at the gene ends were 3 bases for V and 0 bases for J; bases not matched to a gene: 6. Germline lookup yields CDR1 SGHDT and CDR2 YYEEEE. The CDR3 is 16 amino acids. The CDR3 DNA sequence: TGTGCCAGCAGCTCTAGCGGCCTCCCCTCCTACAATGAGCAGTTCTTC. It yields the protein CASSSSGLPSYNEQFF.

This clone was detected a few times. The same CDR3 is also encoded by other DNA sequences in this sample. This sequence joins TRBV9 and TRBJ1-5; D remains unclear. CDR3 size: 14 residues. Trimming left V 0 bases short and J 4 bases short, with 8 bases between. Germline V CDR1 and CDR2: SGDLS, YYNGEE. The CDR3 nucleotides read TGTGCCAGCAGCGTAGGTCAGCAAAATCAGCCCCAGCATTTT. Encoded protein: CASSVGQQNQPQHF.

This chain links TRBV5-1 with TRBJ1-2; D perhaps matches TRBD1 (5 bases). There are 15 residues in the CDR3. Per germline, CDR1 SGHRS and CDR2 YFSETQ. Deletions cut 4 bases from V and 3 bases from J, with 16 bases between. CDR3 DNA: TGCGCCAGCAGCCCGGCTCCGGGGGTAGACTATGGCTACACCTTC. The encoded protein is CASSPAPGVDYGYTF.

The chain has TRBV27 and TRBJ2-2; weak D call: TRBD1 (6 bases). Germline CDR1 MNHEY, CDR2 SMNVEV (reference sequence). The CDR3 runs to 15 residues. The V and J ends lost 10 bases and 1 base respectively, with 16 bases between them. CDR3 in DNA: TGTGCCACCGCGCTTTTGGGACAGAACACCGGGGAGCTGTTTTTT. This codes for CATALLGQNTGELFF.

This clone was counted once. Other DNA sequences within the sample encode an identical CDR3. J is TRBJ2-7 and V is TRBV6-5; tentative D call: TRBD2 (5 bases). Germline loops: CDR1 MNHEY, CDR2 SVGAGI. Trimming stripped 0 bases from V and 4 bases from J, with 7 bases between. The CDR3 spans 13 residues. The CDR3: CASSYSRGYEQYF. CDR3 DNA sequence: TGTGCCAGCAGTTACTCGCGAGGGTACGAGCAGTACTTC.

The rearrangement uses TRBV7-9 and TRBJ1-2; D ambiguous. The CDR3 totals 12 residues. Trimming left V 1 base short and J 8 bases short, with 8 bases between. Germline V gene sequence: CDR1 SEHNR, CDR2 FQNEAQ (reference sequence). The CDR3 region has the DNA TGTGCCAGCAGCTTAGTCGGACTGGGCTACACCTTC. It translates to CASSLVGLGYTF.

This chain links TRBV6-1 with TRBJ1-2; 7 bases align to TRBD1. The CDR3 spans 14 residues. The J segment lost 1 base and the V segment lost 4 bases, leaving 3 bases of the junction unmatched. Germline V gives CDR1 MNHNS, CDR2 SASEGT. The CDR3 region is CASSGNRGNYGYTF. Written as DNA, the CDR3 is TGTGCCAGCAGTGGAAACAGGGGTAACTATGGCTACACCTTC.

This rearrangement joins TRBV18 to TRBJ2-7; 12 positions agree with TRBD1. Germline CDR1 KGHSH, CDR2 LQKENI. J lost 5 bases, V lost 3 bases, and 11 bases had no gene match. The CDR3 sequence is 17 residues long. The CDR3 DNA follows: TGTGCCAGCTCACCCGGGACAGGGGGCCTGACGGGTCACGAGCAGTACTTC. This sequence encodes CASSPGTGGLTGHEQYF. The full variable domain, with the rest looked up from reference TRBV18 and TRBJ2-7, is NAGVMQNPRHLVRRRGQEARLRCSPMKGHSHVYWYRQLPEEGLKFMVYLQKENIIDESGMPKERFSAEFPKEGPSILRIQQVVRGDSAAYFCASSPGTGGLTGHEQYFGPGTRLTVT.